This T cell receptor beta chain was recovered during a study of cytomegalovirus exposure and HLA in healthy donors. Study conclusions and caveats: In a later analysis, several top co-occurrence clusters appeared linked to parvovirus B19, influenza, CMV and Epstein-Barr virus. V- and J-gene trimming of TCR beta was linked (in a later analysis) to a missense DCLRE1C variant.

As concerns this clone: Its antigen is as yet unknown.

Germline CDR1 and CDR2: SGHRS and YFSETQ. The J segment lost 3 bases and the V segment lost 0 bases, leaving 2 bases of the junction unmatched. CDR3 size: 16 residues. PCR employed 60 Vbeta and 13 Jbeta primers. Original processing methods: Later analysis identified some 80 million unique TCR beta chains, around 10 million shared. Produced via immunoSEQ multiplex PCR; TCRdb's table is partial and in-frame only. That table furnishes V, J and clone size, whereas the DNA furnished D and trimming. The table includes about 130,000 clones, approximately 82% detected once. This receptor was obtained from a woman between 18 and 29 years old in good health and CMV-seropositive. What was sequenced was PBMCs. The chain couples TRBV5-1 to TRBJ1-4, with 10 positions matching TRBD1. The CDR3 protein is CASSLGQGASNEKLFF. The CDR3 bases are TGCGCCAGCAGCTTGGGACAGGGGGCATCTAATGAAAAACTGTTTTTT.